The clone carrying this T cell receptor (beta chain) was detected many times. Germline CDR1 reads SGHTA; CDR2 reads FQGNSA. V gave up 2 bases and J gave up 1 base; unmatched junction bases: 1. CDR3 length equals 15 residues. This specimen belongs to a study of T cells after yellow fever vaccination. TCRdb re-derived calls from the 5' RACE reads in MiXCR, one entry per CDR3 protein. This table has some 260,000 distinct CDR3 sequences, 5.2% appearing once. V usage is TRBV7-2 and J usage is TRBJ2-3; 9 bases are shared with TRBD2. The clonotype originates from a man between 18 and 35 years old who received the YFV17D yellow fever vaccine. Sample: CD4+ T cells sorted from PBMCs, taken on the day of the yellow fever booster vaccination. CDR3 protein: CASSLKRGGTDTQYF. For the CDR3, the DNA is TGTGCCAGCAGCTTAAAGCGGGGGGGCACAGATACGCAGTATTTT.